The entry that follows covers one T cell receptor beta chain sequence. Its antigen remains unidentified. In nominal health when sampled, donors likely had unrecorded immune exposures nonetheless. The data stem from a study of cytomegalovirus exposure and HLA in healthy donors. Findings and limits, study-wide: Exclusion applied to some V segments, including TRBV6-2 and TRBV6-3, as they were indistinguishable. Accurate HLA-A and HLA-B prediction from TCR beta sequences was reported for most subjects.

The V end lost 6 bases, the J end lost 7 bases, and 22 bases lay between the germline ends. CDR3 length: 16 amino acids. The germline V gene has CDR1 MNHNY and CDR2 SVGAGI (reference sequence). The primer mix had 60 Vbeta and 13 Jbeta primers. Clones were sequenced by immunoSEQ multiplex PCR, and TCRdb holds only the in-frame ones, with some missing. The sample holds around 160,000 clones, roughly four fifths seen once. The sequenced sample was PBMCs. This receptor was obtained from a woman aged 40 to 50 in good health and CMV-seronegative. The chain carries TRBV6-6 and TRBJ2-1; weak D call: TRBD2 (6 bases). The CDR3 region is CASSPGMGGGVNEQFF. The CDR3 coding sequence is TGTGCCAGCAGCCCAGGTATGGGAGGCGGTGTGAATGAGCAGTTCTTC.